Following are 7 T cell receptor beta chains from one sample sequenced in a study of PD-1 blockade in classical Hodgkin lymphoma. Relapse was seen in all patients after autologous stem cell transplantation, and brentuximab vedotin exposure was variable. This table comes from immunoSEQ multiplex PCR, and its TCRdb copy is limited to in-frame clones, with some not included. The sample has more than 140,000 clones, just under 80% seen once. The sequencing used peripheral blood mononuclear cells (PBMCs), collected before the second cycle of nivolumab. These receptors came from a human donor with classical Hodgkin lymphoma.

This chain uses TRBV29-1 with TRBJ1-1; no definite D call. CDR3 length: 12 amino acids. V lost 4 bases, J lost 5 bases, and 11 bases lay in between. Germline CDR1 reads SQVTM; CDR2 reads ANQGSEA. The CDR3 DNA is TGCAGCGTTGGGTTAACCGGGACTGAAGCTTTCTTT. Its protein is CSVGLTGTEAFF.

In this sample, this clone turned up a few times. The V gene is TRBV19, the J gene TRBJ1-3; TRBD1 might be the D (6 bases). The germline gives CDR1 LNHDA, CDR2 SQIVND (reference sequence). V was pared by 3 bases and J by 0 bases, with 15 bases between. The CDR3 spans 17 residues. The CDR3 DNA follows: TGTGCCAGTAGTATTAGGCCAGGGGTTCTCTCTGGAAACACCATATATTTT. Its translation is CASSIRPGVLSGNTIYF.

The chain carries TRBV7-6 and TRBJ2-7; 7 bases align to TRBD2. Trimming at V came to 2 bases and at J to 6 bases, leaving 10 bases not matched to a gene. Germline CDR1 reads SGHVS; CDR2 reads FNYEAQ. The CDR3 is made up of 15 amino acids. CDR3 bases: TGTGCCAGCAGCTTACAGGGCAGGGAGGGGCTCGAGCAGTACTTC. Translated: CASSLQGREGLEQYF.

CDR3: CASSRPSPDGTQYF. The CDR3 coding sequence is TGTGCCAGCAGCCGTCCATCCCCCGACGGGACCCAGTACTTC. This sequence joins TRBV28 and TRBJ2-5; no reliable D call. The CDR3 runs to 14 residues. V was shortened by 6 bases and J by 7 bases, with 18 bases between the two germline ends. Germline V gene lookup returns CDR1 MDHEN and CDR2 SYDVKM.

The V gene is TRBV6-1, the J gene TRBJ1-1; TRBD1 agrees at 8 bases. CDR1 and CDR2 from the germline V gene are MNHNS and SASEGT. The CDR3 is made up of 15 amino acids. The junction had 7 bases not matched to a gene; V was cut back by 2 bases and J by 5 bases. CDR3 sequence reads: CASSETRRGRTEAFF. The CDR3 DNA is TGTGCCAGCAGTGAAACTCGCAGGGGGCGGACTGAAGCTTTCTTT.

DNA for the CDR3: TGTGCCAGTAGCACAACAGGGGCACCGAATCAGCCCCAGCATTTT. Protein sequence: CASSTTGAPNQPQHF. The V and J genes are TRBV19 and TRBJ1-5, with 7 bases fitting TRBD1. This CDR3 has 15 residues. J was trimmed by 4 bases and V by 6 bases; bases with no gene match: 9. From germline, CDR1 is LNHDA and CDR2 SQIVND (reference sequence).

This chain connects TRBV5-4 to TRBJ2-1; 9 bases fit TRBD2. The V gene end was trimmed by 4 bases and the J gene end by 9 bases; junction bases not matched to a gene: 20. The CDR3 loop spans 18 amino acids. CDR1 SGHNT and CDR2 YYREEE come from the germline V gene (reference sequence). The CDR3 reads CASSPPTLAGRPWGEQFF. The DNA of the CDR3 is TGTGCCAGCAGCCCACCAACCCTAGCGGGGAGACCCTGGGGTGAGCAGTTCTTC.